The 16 T cell receptor beta chains listed next were all sequenced from one sample in a study of spatial heterogeneity in lung cancer. The time point: blood at routine non-recurrence follow-up after resection. In TCRdb, the 5' RACE reads were re-called with MiXCR into one record per CDR3 protein. The sample consists of 40,000 to 45,000 distinct CDR3 sequences, about 23% of them appearing once. Sequencing was performed on PBMCs, taken at follow-up. The origin of the receptors is a female donor with early-stage non-small cell lung cancer.

This clonotype was counted ten times or more. The CDR3 sequence is CASSPTPSGEQFF. The CDR3, as DNA: TGTGCCAGCTCACCTACCCCGTCCGGTGAGCAGTTCTTC. The chain links TRBV18 to TRBJ2-1; D unresolved. The V end lost 3 bases, the J end lost 9 bases, and 12 bases lay between the germline ends. From germline, CDR1 is KGHSH and CDR2 LQKENI. The CDR3 loop spans 13 amino acids.

Comment on this clonotype: A much bigger clone sits one base away, suggesting this may be a read error. The genes are TRBV20-1 and TRBJ1-1, with 8 bases aligning to TRBD1. CDR1 and CDR2 from the germline V gene are DFQATT and SNEGSKA (reference sequence). Germline trimming cut 5 bases from V and 5 bases from J; bases unmatched to any gene: 10. This CDR3 region has 14 residues. The CDR3, as DNA: TGCAGTGCTCGGACTTGGACAGGGCGAACTGAAGCTTTCTTT. It specifies CSARTWTGRTEAFF.

This clonotype showed up many times. CDR3 nucleotides: TGCAGTGCTAGGAGAACTAATGAAAAACTGTTTTTT. It translates to CSARRTNEKLFF. V gene TRBV20-1 combines with J gene TRBJ1-4; D is ambiguous. Trimming shortened V by 3 bases and J by 1 base, and 3 bases separated the two germline ends. Looked up from germline, CDR1 is DFQATT and CDR2 is SNEGSKA (reference sequence). The length of the CDR3 is 12 residues.

The chain carries TRBV29-1 and TRBJ2-1, with D possibly TRBD1 on 5 matching bases. This CDR3 region has 13 residues. V was shortened by 3 bases and J by 7 bases, with 13 bases between the two germline ends. CDR1 and CDR2 (germline): SQVTM, ANQGSEA. The CDR3 nucleotides are TGCAGCGTTGATAAGGGGTTTTCTAATGAGCAGTTCTTC. It translates to CSVDKGFSNEQFF.

This clonotype was recorded at least ten times. The J gene is TRBJ1-1, the V gene TRBV20-1; no firm D call. CDR1 is DFQATT and CDR2 is SNEGSKA in the germline V gene (reference sequence). There are 14 residues in the CDR3. With 0 bases removed from V and 6 bases from J, the gap between germline ends came to 14 bases. The CDR3: CSARDVGRASEAFF. The CDR3 DNA sequence: TGCAGTGCTAGAGATGTCGGGAGGGCCTCTGAAGCTTTCTTT.

This clonotype was observed many times. This chain uses TRBV14 with TRBJ1-2; no clear D gene. Germline lookup yields CDR1 SGHDN and CDR2 FVKESK. V was shortened by 0 bases and J by 5 bases, with 10 bases between the two germline ends. There are 14 residues in the CDR3. CDR3 residues: CASSQDSLLYGYTF. For the CDR3, the DNA is TGTGCCAGCAGCCAAGACAGCCTCCTATATGGCTACACCTTC.

This clonotype was seen many times. The chain is built from TRBV27 and TRBJ2-2, with 9 bases aligning to TRBD1. This CDR3 is built from 15 residues. The germline gives CDR1 MNHEY, CDR2 SMNVEV (reference sequence). J gave up 3 bases and V 3 bases, and 2 bases lay outside the gene matches. CDR3 nucleotide sequence: TGTGCCAGCAGTTTTGACAGGGGGGACACCGGGGAGCTGTTTTTT. Translating it yields CASSFDRGDTGELFF.

This clonotype has just a few counts. This chain links TRBV6-1 with TRBJ2-7; weak D call: TRBD2 (5 bases). Trimming pared 6 bases from V and 6 bases from J, leaving 12 bases between. Germline CDR1 and CDR2: MNHNS and SASEGT. The CDR3 spans 12 residues. In DNA form, the CDR3 reads TGTGCCAGCAGCCTGGAGGCGGGCGAGCAGTACTTC. Protein: CASSLEAGEQYF.

The chain combines TRBV6-5 with TRBJ2-1, with D hard to call. The CDR3 length is 13 residues. Deletions cut 2 bases from V and 6 bases from J, with 8 bases between. Germline loops: CDR1 MNHEY, CDR2 SVGAGI. The chain's CDR3 is CASSYTLLNEQFF. Here the CDR3 DNA reads TGTGCCAGCAGTTACACTCTCCTCAATGAGCAGTTCTTC.

This clonotype turned up a few times. The J gene is TRBJ2-7, the V gene TRBV27, with TRBD1 matching over 8 bases. Germline CDR1 is MNHEY and CDR2 is SMNVEV (reference sequence). Losses at the gene ends were 6 bases for V and 4 bases for J; bases not matched to a gene: 5. The CDR3 totals 13 residues. The CDR3 nucleotides are TGTGCCAGCAGACCTCAGGGGGCATACGAGCAGTACTTC. Translated: CASRPQGAYEQYF.

CDR3 coding DNA: TGTGCCAGCAGAAGCAGCACAGATACGCAGTATTTT. Translation: CASRSSTDTQYF. The genes are TRBV7-2 and TRBJ2-3; D ambiguous. The germline V gene encodes CDR1 SGHTA and CDR2 FQGNSA. The CDR3 loop spans 12 amino acids. V was trimmed by 6 bases and J by 0 bases, leaving 4 bases between them.

The chain uses TRBV11-2 and TRBJ2-7, with 14 bases fitting TRBD2. With 6 bases clipped from V and 7 bases from J, the junction kept 11 bases outside the gene matches. Germline V gene data show CDR1 as SGHAT and CDR2 as FQNNGV. The CDR3 is 16 residues long. CDR3 coding DNA: TGTGCCAGCAGAAGACTAGCGGGAGGGCTCTTAGGGGAGCAGTACTTC. The encoded protein is CASRRLAGGLLGEQYF.

This clonotype has a handful of counts. CDR3 sequence reads: CASSLGAGFGTEAFF. The CDR3 DNA is TGTGCCAGCAGTTTAGGGGCAGGGTTTGGCACTGAAGCTTTCTTT. The chain employs TRBV12-3 or TRBV12-4 and TRBJ1-1; possibly TRBD1 for D (5 bases). This CDR3 region has 15 residues. Trimming took off 1 base at V and 4 bases at J, with 13 bases between the two ends.

This clonotype has ten or more counts. V is TRBV6-2 or TRBV6-3 and J is TRBJ2-5; D gene uncertain. Germline loops: CDR1 MNHEY, CDR2 SVGEGT. This CDR3 region has 12 residues. V gave up 2 bases and J gave up 7 bases, with 8 bases separating them. The CDR3 DNA reads TGTGCCAGCAGTTACCCCCCGGTGACCCAGTACTTC. It encodes CASSYPPVTQYF.

The chain uses TRBV29-1 and TRBJ2-3, with D possibly TRBD2 on 6 matching bases. Deletions cut 5 bases from V and 2 bases from J, with 14 bases between. The germline gives CDR1 SQVTM, CDR2 ANQGSEA. The CDR3 is made up of 14 amino acids. CDR3 nucleotides: TGCAGCGTTTCCGGGACTTCATCCACAGATACGCAGTATTTT. This gives the protein CSVSGTSSTDTQYF.

This clonotype was observed a few times. The chain recombines TRBV7-9 with TRBJ2-6; D is unclear. There are 13 residues in the CDR3. Looked up from germline, CDR1 is SEHNR and CDR2 is FQNEAQ (reference sequence). V lost 8 bases and J 0 bases, leaving 5 bases between the germline ends. CDR3 loop: CASASSGANVLTF. The DNA of the CDR3 is TGTGCCAGCGCTAGCTCTGGGGCCAACGTCCTGACTTTC.